This TCR beta chain derives from a study of blood T cell repertoires in COVID-19 (dated by TCRdb to 2018 to 2021). Concerning the study at large: Samples covering the acute and convalescent phases of COVID-19 were provided by collaborators in the United States, Italy and Spain. The prospective study material was composed of cDNA or gDNA derived from T cells, B-cell-depleted T cells, or PBMCs. Subjects who had been exposed to COVID-19, were actively infected with it, or had recovered from it provided the deeply sampled blood TCRbeta repertoires that made up the dataset. A freely available public database, intended as a resource for researchers studying the immune response to SARS-CoV-2, is where the repertoires were released. Samples were obtained from the ongoing ImmuneRACE study (first 160 participants) and from about 1,300 subjects provided by 6 global collaborators. The sample metadata nearly always contained a de-identified subject ID, COVID-19 status, age in years and sex. HLA class I and class II types, where available, came from metadata supplied by the sample provider rather than from assay-based typing.

Overall study outcomes, separate from this receptor: The amount of clinical and demographic metadata varied by source and participant and was provided uncurated.

The immunoSEQ Assay, a bias-controlled multiplex PCR, was used to amplify TCRbeta CDR3 regions from genomic DNA. Per the source publication's procedure: The number of nucleated cells in each sample was estimated from the amplification of reference gene primers within the assay. To quantify the absolute abundance of each unique TCRbeta CDR3 rearrangement, sequence reads were collapsed and filtered. Productive Simpson clonality was computed per sample as the square root of Simpson's diversity index over productive rearrangements. This immuneACCESS table, as held by TCRdb, lists in-frame sequences with V and J called but not all clones. Of the missing ones, under half trace to an unresolved V gene in checked studies; the others have no known cause. V and J calls and clone size are as listed in that table; D and trimming were resolved from the DNA. Present in this sample are approximately 670,000 clones, just under 90% of which were seen just once. The ten largest clones take up roughly 0.25% of the sample.

Whole blood was collected in K2EDTA tubes by collaborating institutions according to the institutions' own protocols. For TCRbeta analysis, collaborators shipped samples in one of three forms: frozen whole blood, isolated PBMCs, or DNA extracted from either of those sample types. With regard to this clone: Its antigen specificity is not known. Base qualities are not recorded, but no much larger clone differs from it by a single base.

Taken from cysteine to phenylalanine, the CDR3 has 15 residues. This entry keeps only the CDR3 DNA: 45 bases, framed from base 1. Sequencing was carried out using peripheral blood. This receptor was identified in a woman aged 18 to 35 with acute or convalescent COVID-19. This chain is built from TRBV21-1 and TRBJ2-7; the listed D gene, TRBD1, was not tested against the DNA. TRBV21-1 has pseudogene status. The CDR3 protein: CASSKGRDRGHEQYF. In nucleotides, the sequence is TGTGCCAGCAGCAAGGGGAGGGACAGGGGTCACGAGCAGTACTTC.